What follows are 15 T cell receptor beta chains derived from one specimen sequenced in a study of T cells in localized non-small cell lung cancer. Method: immunoSEQ multiplex PCR; TCRdb's copy keeps in-frame clones and lacks some. The data show approximately 20,000 clones, roughly 83% seen once. Specimen: peripheral blood, collected before any cancer treatment. Receptor source: a man aged 40 to 70 with stage I lung adenocarcinoma.

The genes are TRBV27 and TRBJ2-1, with D maybe TRBD2 (6 bases). Trimming pared 2 bases from V and 2 bases from J, leaving 10 bases between. CDR1 and CDR2 from the germline V gene are MNHEY and SMNVEV (reference sequence). The CDR3 length is 15 residues. CDR3 region: CASSLRSGTYNEQFF. The DNA for the CDR3 is TGTGCCAGCAGTTTACGTAGCGGCACCTACAATGAGCAGTTCTTC.

This sequence joins TRBV5-8 and TRBJ2-3; 11 positions match TRBD1. Germline V gene data show CDR1 as SGHTS and CDR2 as YDEGEE. The V gene end was trimmed by 4 bases and the J gene end by 6 bases; junction bases not matched to a gene: 13. CDR3 length equals 17 residues. Here the CDR3 DNA reads TGTGCCAGCAGCCCGGGACAGGGGGACCCATCAAGGGATACGCAGTATTTT. Its translation: CASSPGQGDPSRDTQYF. Filled out from reference TRBV5-8 and TRBJ2-3, the complete variable domain reads EAGVTQSPTHLIKTRGQQATLRCSPISGHTSVYWYQQALGLGLQFLLWYDEGEERNRGNFPPRFSGRQFPNYSSELNVNALELEDSALYLCASSPGQGDPSRDTQYFGPGTRLTVL.

V and J are TRBV11-1 and TRBJ2-7; TRBD1 matches at 7 bases. Germline trimming cut 5 bases from V and 3 bases from J; bases unmatched to any gene: 7. The CDR3 extends over 14 amino acids. Germline values: CDR1 SGHAT, CDR2 FQDESV (reference sequence). In DNA, the CDR3 is TGTGCCAGCAGCCCGGACAGGATTCACTACGAGCAGTACTTC. This encodes CASSPDRIHYEQYF.

This clone has just one count. This chain uses TRBV28 with TRBJ1-1; D ambiguous. The CDR3 extends over 14 amino acids. V lost 6 bases and J lost 3, with 14 bases in between. The germline V gene has CDR1 MDHEN and CDR2 SYDVKM. CDR3 protein: CASSLLTRDTEAFF. CDR3 sequence (DNA): TGTGCCAGCAGCCTACTGACTAGGGACACTGAAGCTTTCTTT.

The gene calls are TRBV5-5 and TRBJ2-7; 7 bases are a match to TRBD1. CDR3 length equals 15 residues. V shed 2 bases, J shed 0 bases, and the junction held 5 bases outside the gene matches. Germline CDR1 and CDR2: SGHKS and YYEKEE (reference sequence). The CDR3 nucleotides are TGTGCCAGCAGCTTTATATGGGACAGCTCCTACGAGCAGTACTTC. Amino acid sequence: CASSFIWDSSYEQYF.

This clone showed up just once. The chain links TRBV6-1 to TRBJ2-5; 7 nucleotides line up with TRBD1. Looked up from germline, CDR1 is MNHNS and CDR2 is SASEGT. The CDR3 runs 13 residues. V shed 6 bases, J shed 4 bases, and the junction held 5 bases outside the gene matches. The CDR3 nucleotides read TGTGCCAGCAGGCACAGGGGCCGAGAGACCCAGTACTTC. This gives the protein CASRHRGRETQYF.

The CDR3 region is CASSLTGQGYTEAFF. The CDR3 DNA sequence: TGCGCCAGCAGCTTGACGGGACAGGGGTACACTGAAGCTTTCTTT. The chain joins TRBV5-1 to TRBJ1-1; 10 nucleotides align to TRBD1. V dropped 1 base and J dropped 3; count of bases not matched to a gene: 3. Per germline, CDR1 SGHRS and CDR2 YFSETQ. The CDR3 length is 15 residues.

CDR3 amino acids: CASSWSGEGGNQPQHF. CDR3 sequence (DNA): TGTGCCAGCAGTTGGTCAGGGGAGGGAGGCAATCAGCCCCAGCATTTT. The chain is built from TRBV27 and TRBJ1-5; D may be TRBD1 (6 bases). CDR1 and CDR2 (germline): MNHEY, SMNVEV (reference sequence). Trimming stripped 4 bases from V and 2 bases from J, with 15 bases between. The CDR3 length is 16 residues.

This sequence joins TRBV29-1 and TRBJ2-1; 8 bases map to TRBD2. The CDR3 covers 16 residues. The V segment lost 2 bases and the J segment 2 bases; nucleotides outside the gene matches: 8. The germline V gene encodes CDR1 SQVTM and CDR2 ANQGSEA. CDR3 bases: TGCAGCGTTGAATATGTGCGGGAGGCTACCTACAATGAGCAGTTCTTC. Translated, it gives CSVEYVREATYNEQFF.

The genes are TRBV11-2 and TRBJ1-2; tentatively, D is TRBD1 (5 bases). This CDR3 is built from 15 residues. Germline CDR1 and CDR2: SGHAT and FQNNGV. Trimming took 0 bases from V and 6 from J, leaving 14 bases between them. The CDR3 DNA reads as TGTGCCAGCAGCTTAGAAGAGCGACAGTGGGATGGCTACACCTTC. Protein product: CASSLEERQWDGYTF.

This sequence joins TRBV11-2 and TRBJ2-1; 8 bases map to TRBD2. The trim removed 5 bases at V and 8 bases at J, leaving 14 bases unmatched. Looked up from germline, CDR1 is SGHAT and CDR2 is FQNNGV. The CDR3 extends over 16 amino acids. CDR3 sequence reads: CASSPRSRGGADEQFF. DNA for the CDR3: TGTGCCAGCAGCCCGAGGTCTCGGGGGGGTGCTGATGAGCAGTTCTTC.

The rearrangement uses TRBV2 and TRBJ2-7; the match to TRBD1 covers 9 bases. J was trimmed by 2 bases and V by 8 bases; bases with no gene match: 7. The CDR3 covers 14 residues. Looked up from germline, CDR1 is SNHLY and CDR2 is FYNNEI. The CDR3 spells CASAGTGNTYEQYF. The CDR3 bases are TGTGCCAGCGCTGGGACAGGGAACACCTACGAGCAGTACTTC.

This clone has just a few counts. The J gene is TRBJ2-7, the V gene TRBV27, with D possibly being TRBD2 (5 bases). The CDR3 is 11 amino acids. Germline V gene data show CDR1 as MNHEY and CDR2 as SMNVEV (reference sequence). Trimming pared 4 bases from V and 12 bases from J, leaving 13 bases between. Here the CDR3 DNA reads TGTGCCAGCAGTTCAGATCGGAGGACGTACTTC. The encoded protein is CASSSDRRTYF.

This chain joins TRBV9 and TRBJ2-7, with D unresolved. V was clipped by 2 bases and J by 5 bases, with 14 bases between them. Germline V lookup: CDR1 SGDLS, CDR2 YYNGEE. The CDR3 sequence is 14 residues long. Here the CDR3 reads CASSVSGLVHEQYF. The DNA for the CDR3 is TGTGCCAGCAGCGTTTCAGGATTAGTCCACGAGCAGTACTTC.

The chain uses TRBV11-3 and TRBJ2-5; D might be TRBD1 or TRBD2, each matching 5 bases. Per the germline V gene, CDR1 is SGHNT and CDR2 is YENEEA. This CDR3 comprises 16 residues. The germline V and J ends were trimmed by 0 bases and 1 base, with 12 bases remaining between them. Here the CDR3 DNA reads TGTGCCAGCAGCTTAGATGGGGGAAACCCCCAAGAGACCCAGTACTTC. It codes for CASSLDGGNPQETQYF.